The T cell receptor (beta chain) under discussion was sequenced for a study of cytomegalovirus exposure and HLA in healthy donors. The ends were cut back, 6 bases at V and 9 bases at J, with 9 bases in the middle. The germline gives CDR1 DFQATT, CDR2 SNEGSKA (reference sequence). The CDR3 consists of 10 residues. Amplification used 60 Vbeta primers and 13 Jbeta primers. Here immunoSEQ multiplex PCR was the method, and the copy in TCRdb shows in-frame clones only, minus some. The repertoire has hundreds of thousands of clones, approximately 79% of them found once; the top ten carry about 0.23%. This clone came up a few times.

V is TRBV20-1 and J is TRBJ2-1; the D is unclear. This clonotype was obtained from a girl aged 2-10 years in good health and CMV-seronegative. Sequences were obtained from PBMCs. The CDR3 region is CSARRIEQFF. The CDR3 nucleotides read TGCAGTGCCAGGCGCATTGAGCAGTTCTTC.